This paragraph covers one T cell receptor (beta chain) sequence. Its antigen remains unknown. In germline, CDR1 is MDHEN, CDR2 SYDVKM. V gave up 5 bases and J gave up 4 bases, with 18 bases separating them. The CDR3 has 16 residues. This sample is part of a study of cytomegalovirus exposure and HLA in healthy donors. Study-wide results and limits: CMV serostatus stood as the only immune exposure information on hand. The authors later found HLA-associated TCR beta chains more clonally expanded than equally common others.

It was with 60 Vbeta and 13 Jbeta primers that the PCR ran. Only in-frame clones appear in the TCRdb table, and some are missing; sequencing was by immunoSEQ multiplex PCR. The sample shows around 95,000 clones, about 74% of them seen only once. The sequencing sample was made of PBMCs. The V gene is TRBV28, the J gene TRBJ1-3, with D perhaps TRBD1 (6 bases). The clonotype comes from a male donor in good health and CMV-seronegative. In DNA, the CDR3 is TGTGCCAGCAGTGGGTCCTCACAGGGATCGGGAAACACCATATATTTT. This translates into CASSGSSQGSGNTIYF.